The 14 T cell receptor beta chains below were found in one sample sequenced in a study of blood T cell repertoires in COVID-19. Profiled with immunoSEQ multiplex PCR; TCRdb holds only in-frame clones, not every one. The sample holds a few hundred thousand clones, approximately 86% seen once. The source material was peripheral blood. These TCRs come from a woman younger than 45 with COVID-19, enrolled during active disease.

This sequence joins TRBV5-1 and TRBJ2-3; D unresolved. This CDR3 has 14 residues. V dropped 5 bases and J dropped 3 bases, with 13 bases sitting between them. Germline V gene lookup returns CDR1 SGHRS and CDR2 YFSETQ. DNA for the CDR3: TGCGCCAGCAGTTCGACAAGGTGGACAGATACGCAGTATTTT. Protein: CASSSTRWTDTQYF.

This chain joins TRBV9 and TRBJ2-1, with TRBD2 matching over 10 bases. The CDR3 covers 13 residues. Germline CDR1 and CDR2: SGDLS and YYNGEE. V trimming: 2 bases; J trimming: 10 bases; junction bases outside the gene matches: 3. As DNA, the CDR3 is TGTGCCAGCAGCGTGGCTAGCGGGAGAGAGCAGTTCTTC. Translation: CASSVASGREQFF.

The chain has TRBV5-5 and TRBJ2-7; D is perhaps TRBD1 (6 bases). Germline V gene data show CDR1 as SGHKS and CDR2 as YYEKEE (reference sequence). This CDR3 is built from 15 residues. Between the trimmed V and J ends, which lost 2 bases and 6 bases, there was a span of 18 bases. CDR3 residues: CASSFRDNPKGEQYF. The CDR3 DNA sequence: TGTGCCAGCAGCTTCCGGGACAACCCCAAGGGCGAGCAGTACTTC.

The CDR3, as DNA: TGTGCCAGTAGGAGCGAACTGTACCAAGAGACCCAGTACTTC. This sequence encodes CASRSELYQETQYF. The rearrangement links TRBV19 to TRBJ2-5; no clear D gene. Germline-derived CDR1 and CDR2 are LNHDA and SQIVND (reference sequence). The CDR3 is made up of 14 amino acids. V was clipped by 6 bases and J by 0 bases, with 11 bases between them.

CDR3 protein: CASSQGTGLSGETQYF. CDR3 nucleotides: TGTGCCAGCAGCCAAGGGACGGGTCTGTCGGGGGAGACCCAGTACTTC. The chain carries TRBV4-2 and TRBJ2-5, with a possible D match to TRBD2 (5 bases). Germline loops: CDR1 LGHNA, CDR2 YNFKEQ. V lost 1 base and J lost 5, with 17 bases in between. The CDR3 has 16 residues.

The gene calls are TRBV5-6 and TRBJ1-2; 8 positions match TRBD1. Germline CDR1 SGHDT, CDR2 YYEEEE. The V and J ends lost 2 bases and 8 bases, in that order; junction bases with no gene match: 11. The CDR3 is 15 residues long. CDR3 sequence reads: CASSFLTGVWQGYTF. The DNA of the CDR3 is TGTGCCAGCAGCTTTTTGACAGGGGTTTGGCAGGGCTACACCTTC.

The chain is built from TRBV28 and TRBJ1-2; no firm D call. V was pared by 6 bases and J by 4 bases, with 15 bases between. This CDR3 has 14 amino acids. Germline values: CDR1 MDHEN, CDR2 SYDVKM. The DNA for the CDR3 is TGTGCCAGCAGCCACGAAGGGAGAGGCTATGGCTACACCTTC. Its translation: CASSHEGRGYGYTF.

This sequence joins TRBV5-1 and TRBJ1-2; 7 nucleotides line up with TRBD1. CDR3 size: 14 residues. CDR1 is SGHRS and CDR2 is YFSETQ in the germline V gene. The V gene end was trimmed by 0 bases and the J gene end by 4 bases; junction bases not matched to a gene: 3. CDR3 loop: CASSLDQGGYGYTF. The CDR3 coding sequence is TGCGCCAGCAGCTTGGATCAGGGGGGCTATGGCTACACCTTC.

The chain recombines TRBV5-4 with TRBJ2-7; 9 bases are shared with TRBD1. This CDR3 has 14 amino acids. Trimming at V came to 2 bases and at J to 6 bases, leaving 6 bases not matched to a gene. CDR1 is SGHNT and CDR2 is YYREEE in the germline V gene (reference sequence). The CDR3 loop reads CASSLQGAGGEQYF. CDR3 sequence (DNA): TGTGCCAGCAGCTTACAGGGGGCAGGGGGCGAGCAGTACTTC.

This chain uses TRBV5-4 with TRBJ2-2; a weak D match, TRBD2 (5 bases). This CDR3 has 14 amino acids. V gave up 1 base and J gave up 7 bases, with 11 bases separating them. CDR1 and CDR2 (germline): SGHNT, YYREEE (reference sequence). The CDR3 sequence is CASSLKAGGGELFF. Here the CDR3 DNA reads TGTGCCAGCAGCTTGAAGGCAGGAGGCGGGGAGCTGTTTTTT.

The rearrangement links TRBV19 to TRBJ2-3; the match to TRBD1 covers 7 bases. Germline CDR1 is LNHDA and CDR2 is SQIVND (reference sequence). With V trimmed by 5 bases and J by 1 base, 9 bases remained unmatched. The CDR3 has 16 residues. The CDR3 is CASSVEQGTRTDTQYF. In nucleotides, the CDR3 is TGTGCCAGTAGTGTTGAACAGGGGACCCGCACAGATACGCAGTATTTT.

The CDR3 reads CASSRTVDRLTGELFF. In DNA, the CDR3 is TGTGCCAGCAGCAGAACGGTAGACAGGCTCACCGGGGAGCTGTTTTTT. The chain uses TRBV27 and TRBJ2-2, with D perhaps matching TRBD1 (6 bases). The CDR3 length is 16 residues. Germline-derived CDR1 and CDR2 are MNHEY and SMNVEV (reference sequence). Trimming cost V 6 bases and J 4 bases, with 18 bases left between them.

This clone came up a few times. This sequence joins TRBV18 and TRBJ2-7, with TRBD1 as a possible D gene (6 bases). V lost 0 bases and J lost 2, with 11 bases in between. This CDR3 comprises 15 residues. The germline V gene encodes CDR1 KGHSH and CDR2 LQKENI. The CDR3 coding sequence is TGTGCCAGCTCACCACCGTCCACAGGGCCCTACGAGCAGTACTTC. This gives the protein CASSPPSTGPYEQYF.

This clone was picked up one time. DNA for the CDR3: TGCAGCGTTAAGGACAGGGGAAGGTCTTCTAGCTATGGCTACACCTTC. Protein sequence: CSVKDRGRSSSYGYTF. This chain joins TRBV29-1 and TRBJ1-2; TRBD1 aligns across 9 bases. The CDR3 is made up of 16 amino acids. V trimming: 5 bases; J trimming: 4 bases; junction bases outside the gene matches: 14. Looked up from germline, CDR1 is SQVTM and CDR2 is ANQGSEA.